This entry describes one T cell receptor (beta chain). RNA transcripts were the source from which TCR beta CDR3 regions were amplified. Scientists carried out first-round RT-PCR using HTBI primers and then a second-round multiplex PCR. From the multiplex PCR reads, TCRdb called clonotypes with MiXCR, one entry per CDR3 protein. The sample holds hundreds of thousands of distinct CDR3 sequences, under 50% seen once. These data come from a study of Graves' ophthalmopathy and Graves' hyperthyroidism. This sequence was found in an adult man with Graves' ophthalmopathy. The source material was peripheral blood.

As DNA, the CDR3 is TGTGCCAGCAGCGTCCGGACAGGGCGTCCCGGGGAGCTGTTTTTT. This translates into CASSVRTGRPGELFF. This chain connects TRBV25-1 to TRBJ2-2, with 8 bases fitting TRBD1. The CDR3 covers 15 residues. With 6 bases clipped from V and 6 bases from J, the junction kept 9 bases outside the gene matches. Germline assignment: CDR1 MGHDK and CDR2 SYGVNS.